This T cell receptor (beta chain) was obtained from a study of patients and donors after allogeneic stem cell transplantation. Using its own MiXCR run on the RT-PCR reads, TCRdb lists one record per CDR3 protein. The sample shows about 90,000 distinct CDR3 sequences, about 48% of them seen only once. This clonotype was found a few times. Germline CDR1 reads SGHDT; CDR2 reads YYEEEE. Trimming pared 4 bases from V and 0 bases from J, leaving 16 bases between. This CDR3 is 16 amino acids long. The gene calls are TRBV5-6 and TRBJ1-2, with D possibly matching TRBD1 (5 bases). The sequencing input was blood, either unsorted or a sorted T cell fraction (not recorded which). The TCR sequence derives from a human donor who was either an allogeneic HSCT recipient or a stem cell or donor lymphocyte infusion donor (not recorded which). It is not recorded whose cells these are; they may come from a transplant donor. CDR3 in amino acids: CASSARRTSPNYGYTF. CDR3 sequence (DNA): TGTGCCAGCAGCGCACGGCGGACAAGCCCTAACTATGGCTACACCTTC.